The 28 T cell receptor beta chains below all came from one sample that was sequenced in a study of blood T cell repertoires in COVID-19. The method was immunoSEQ multiplex PCR; TCRdb's version includes in-frame clones alone and lacks a portion of them. The sample consists of about 240,000 clones, about 90% of them appearing once. Source material: PBMCs or T cells enriched from blood (not recorded which). The receptor set was obtained from a woman aged 40 to 50 with acute COVID-19.

This rearrangement joins TRBV14 to TRBJ2-7; D is uncertain. The germline CDR1 and CDR2 sequences are SGHDN and FVKESK. This CDR3 has 13 residues. Trimming took off 0 bases at V and 3 bases at J, with 6 bases between the two ends. The CDR3 DNA reads TGTGCCAGCAGCCAAGAATCCAGCTACGAGCAGTACTTC. Its translation is CASSQESSYEQYF.

The chain links TRBV21-1 to TRBJ2-5; the listed D gene, TRBD2, was not tested against the DNA. TRBV21-1 is described as a pseudogene. The length of the CDR3 is 16 residues. The CDR3: CASSKARREEEETQYF. CDR3 coding DNA: TGTGCCAGCAGCAAAGCTCGCCGGGAGGAGGAAGAGACCCAGTACTTC.

The CDR3 nucleotides read TGTGCCAGCAGCTCCCGGACTTCCGGCCGCTACGAGCAGTACTTC. This translates into CASSSRTSGRYEQYF. The chain couples TRBV11-2 to TRBJ2-7, with D maybe TRBD2 (5 bases). Trimming took off 4 bases at V and 3 bases at J, with 16 bases between the two ends. CDR1 SGHAT and CDR2 FQNNGV come from the germline V gene. This CDR3 has 15 residues.

This clone appeared once. This chain connects TRBV7-8 to TRBJ2-5; 9 nucleotides agree with TRBD1. This CDR3 is built from 17 residues. Germline CDR1 SGHVS, CDR2 FQNEAQ. V shed 5 bases and J 3 bases; nucleotides not matched to a gene: 13. The CDR3: CASSPRLGQGLEETQYF. In nucleotides, the CDR3 is TGTGCCAGCAGCCCTCGACTGGGACAGGGTCTTGAAGAGACCCAGTACTTC.

This clone was observed a handful of times. The V call is TRBV4-2, the J call TRBJ1-1; D gene ambiguous. This CDR3 spans 16 amino acids. Germline lookup yields CDR1 LGHNA and CDR2 YNFKEQ. Trimming cost V 1 base and J 1 base, with 13 bases left between them. CDR3 residues: CASSQVNSGGNTEAFF. In nucleotides, the CDR3 is TGTGCCAGCAGCCAAGTTAATTCAGGTGGGAACACTGAAGCTTTCTTT.

This chain joins TRBV6-5 and TRBJ2-7, with 9 bases that match TRBD1. CDR1 is MNHEY and CDR2 is SVGAGI in the germline V gene. V shed 6 bases and J 6 bases; nucleotides not matched to a gene: 12. The CDR3 is 15 amino acids. The CDR3 is CASRRGGQGSGEQYF. CDR3 nucleotides: TGTGCCAGCAGAAGAGGGGGACAGGGCAGCGGCGAGCAGTACTTC.

The V and J genes are TRBV5-1 and TRBJ2-7; 12 bases are shared with TRBD2. The V and J ends lost 0 bases and 1 base, in that order; junction bases with no gene match: 8. CDR1 and CDR2 (germline): SGHRS, YFSETQ. CDR3 length equals 18 residues. For the CDR3, the DNA is TGCGCCAGCAGCTTGGCGTCTAGCGGGAGGGCCTTTTCCTACGAGCAGTACTTC. The encoded protein is CASSLASSGRAFSYEQYF.

The rearrangement joins TRBV6-5 to TRBJ1-1, with D maybe TRBD1 (6 bases). The CDR3 totals 14 residues. Germline assignment: CDR1 MNHEY and CDR2 SVGAGI. Trimming pared 6 bases from V and 0 bases from J, leaving 11 bases between. In nucleotides, the CDR3 is TGTGCCAGCAGGGGTGGACAGTTGAACACTGAAGCTTTCTTT. As protein: CASRGGQLNTEAFF.

The J gene is TRBJ2-2, the V gene TRBV27; TRBD1 aligns across 8 bases. Germline V gene sequence: CDR1 MNHEY, CDR2 SMNVEV (reference sequence). CDR3 size: 13 residues. V dropped 3 bases and J dropped 6; count of bases not matched to a gene: 0. The CDR3 DNA sequence: TGTGCCAGCAGTTTGGGACAGGCCGGGGAGCTGTTTTTT. It translates to CASSLGQAGELFF.

The rearrangement links TRBV3-1 (or the pseudogene TRBV3-2) to TRBJ2-7; TRBD1 is a possible D gene (6 bases). Between the trimmed V and J ends, which lost 2 bases and 6 bases, there was a span of 11 bases. The CDR3 is 13 residues long. CDR1 and CDR2 from the germline V gene are LGHDT and YNNKEL (reference sequence). The CDR3 loop reads CASSQLTGPEQYF. The CDR3 region has the DNA TGTGCCAGCAGCCAATTAACAGGGCCCGAGCAGTACTTC.

V usage is TRBV19 and J usage is TRBJ2-1; TRBD2 matches 8 bases. Germline loops: CDR1 LNHDA, CDR2 SQIVND (reference sequence). The CDR3 is made up of 14 amino acids. After removal of 7 bases from V and 6 bases from J, the junction contained 8 bases not matched to a gene. For the CDR3, the DNA is TGTGCCAGTACGGTTGAGCGGGAGTCCAATGAGCAGTTCTTC. This sequence encodes CASTVERESNEQFF.

J is TRBJ2-1 and V is TRBV5-4; possible D gene TRBD2, 6 bases. The V end lost 4 bases, the J end lost 0 bases, and 17 bases lay between the germline ends. Germline V gene data show CDR1 as SGHNT and CDR2 as YYREEE (reference sequence). The CDR3 has 17 residues. As DNA, the CDR3 is TGTGCCAGCAGCCCCGGATTTAGCGGTAGCTCCTACAATGAGCAGTTCTTC. This sequence encodes CASSPGFSGSSYNEQFF.

The chain has TRBV14 and TRBJ2-1; 8 positions match TRBD1. Trimming took 4 bases from V and 3 from J; bases not matched to a gene: 14. This CDR3 has 18 amino acids. Germline lookup yields CDR1 SGHDN and CDR2 FVKESK. CDR3 amino acids: CASSPGQGTSRFYNEQFF. CDR3 DNA sequence: TGTGCCAGCAGCCCCGGACAGGGCACTAGCCGATTCTACAATGAGCAGTTCTTC.

This clone was counted only a few times. The chain joins TRBV16 to TRBJ1-1; D remains ambiguous. V gave up 2 bases and J gave up 4 bases, with 11 bases separating them. This CDR3 region has 14 residues. CDR1 and CDR2 (germline): KGHSY, FQNENV. Written as DNA, the CDR3 is TGTGCCAGCAGCCAAAGCGGGAAAGGCACTGAAGCTTTCTTT. Protein: CASSQSGKGTEAFF. The complete variable domain, with remaining parts taken from reference TRBV16 and TRBJ1-1, reads GEEVAQTPKHLVRGEGQKAKLYCAPIKGHSYVFWYQQVLKNEFKFLISFQNENVFDETGMPKERFSAKCLPNSPCSLEIQATKLEDSAVYFCASSQSGKGTEAFFGQGTRLTVV.

The CDR3 DNA follows: TGTGCCAGCAGCAAAGGGACTAGCGGCCCCTACGAGCAGTACTTC. Amino acid sequence: CASSKGTSGPYEQYF. V is TRBV21-1 and J is TRBJ2-7; the tabulated D call, TRBD2, remains unverified against the DNA. TRBV21-1 is termed a pseudogene. The CDR3 length is 15 residues.

The chain employs TRBV14 and TRBJ2-3; weak D call: TRBD2 (6 bases). V lost 3 bases and J lost 11, with 15 bases in between. Germline CDR1 reads SGHDN; CDR2 reads FVKESK. The CDR3 spans 13 residues. This chain's CDR3 is CASSQGLGSEQYF. CDR3 bases: TGTGCCAGCAGCCAGGGACTGGGTTCCGAGCAGTATTTT.

The chain uses TRBV19 and TRBJ1-3; 12 bases line up with TRBD1. CDR3 length: 16 amino acids. Germline V gene sequence: CDR1 LNHDA, CDR2 SQIVND (reference sequence). V shed 7 bases, J shed 4 bases, and the junction held 8 bases outside the gene matches. CDR3 region: CASIKGQGAPGNTIYF. CDR3 coding DNA: TGTGCCAGTATTAAGGGACAGGGGGCGCCGGGAAACACCATATATTTT.

The CDR3 DNA follows: TGTGCCAGCAGTGAACGGGGGGTTTCTGAAGCTTTCTTT. Amino acid sequence: CASSERGVSEAFF. This chain links TRBV6-1 with TRBJ1-1; a possible D gene is TRBD1 (5 bases). The CDR3 runs 13 residues. The V gene lost 2 bases and the J gene lost 6 bases, with 10 bases spanning the gap. Germline V gene lookup returns CDR1 MNHNS and CDR2 SASEGT.

V gene TRBV12-3 or TRBV12-4 combines with J gene TRBJ2-7; maybe TRBD1 (5 bases). The V and J ends lost 8 bases and 0 bases respectively, with 8 bases between them. This CDR3 region has 12 residues. In nucleotides, the CDR3 is TGTGCCAGCGCCACAGGCTCCTACGAGCAGTACTTC. Translation gives CASATGSYEQYF.

The genes are TRBV3-1 (or the pseudogene TRBV3-2) and TRBJ2-7; 9 bases line up with TRBD2. Germline V gene sequence: CDR1 LGHDT, CDR2 YNNKEL (reference sequence). With 0 bases clipped from V and 0 bases from J, the junction kept 3 bases outside the gene matches. This CDR3 has 16 residues. Here the CDR3 reads CASSQETSGLSYEQYF. CDR3 bases: TGTGCCAGCAGCCAAGAGACTAGCGGCCTCTCCTACGAGCAGTACTTC.

This chain links TRBV5-1 with TRBJ1-4; 10 bases line up with TRBD1. With V trimmed by 3 bases and J by 6 bases, 5 bases remained unmatched. The CDR3 extends over 15 amino acids. Germline V gene sequence: CDR1 SGHRS, CDR2 YFSETQ. The CDR3 nucleotides are TGCGCCAGCAGCTCCTCCGGGACAGGGGATGAAAAACTGTTTTTT. Encoded protein: CASSSSGTGDEKLFF.

The chain couples TRBV29-1 to TRBJ2-2; D is uncertain. This CDR3 region has 11 residues. Germline-derived CDR1 and CDR2 are SQVTM and ANQGSEA. Trimming pared 6 bases from V and 6 bases from J, leaving 8 bases between. The CDR3 nucleotides read TGCAGCGTACCTACGGCCGGGGAGCTGTTTTTT. This gives the protein CSVPTAGELFF.

V usage is TRBV5-8 and J usage is TRBJ2-1; 9 bases map to TRBD1. Germline loops: CDR1 SGHTS, CDR2 YDEGEE. J gave up 3 bases and V 3 bases, and 4 bases lay outside the gene matches. This CDR3 is 15 amino acids long. The CDR3 region has the DNA TGTGCCAGCAGCTCTGGGACAGGGCTCTACAATGAGCAGTTCTTC. Its translation is CASSSGTGLYNEQFF.

This chain uses TRBV18 with TRBJ2-1, with D unresolved. CDR3 size: 16 residues. The V gene lost 0 bases and the J gene lost 4 bases, with 13 bases spanning the gap. Germline values: CDR1 KGHSH, CDR2 LQKENI. CDR3 residues: CASSPPGGQSYNEQFF. CDR3 DNA: TGTGCCAGCTCACCACCGGGTGGGCAGTCATACAATGAGCAGTTCTTC.

The rearrangement joins TRBV24-1 to TRBJ2-2; 7 bases match TRBD1. V gave up 8 bases and J gave up 2 bases; unmatched junction bases: 7. Looked up from germline, CDR1 is KGHDR and CDR2 is SFDVKD. The CDR3 consists of 15 residues. The CDR3 nucleotides are TGTGCCACCACAGGGACAGACCTAAACACCGGGGAGCTGTTTTTT. Translating gives CATTGTDLNTGELFF.

The CDR3 spells CASSQVTTGHRPNEKLFF. Here the CDR3 DNA reads TGCGCCAGCAGCCAAGTCACCACGGGACACCGCCCTAATGAAAAACTGTTTTTT. The chain employs TRBV4-1 and TRBJ1-4, with D perhaps matching TRBD1 (6 bases). This CDR3 has 18 residues. V gave up 1 base and J gave up 3 bases, with 18 bases separating them. Germline values: CDR1 MGHRA, CDR2 YSYEKL.

The V call is TRBV27, the J call TRBJ2-3; no clear D gene. V lost 3 bases and J lost 0, with 10 bases in between. This CDR3 region has 15 residues. CDR1 MNHEY and CDR2 SMNVEV come from the germline V gene (reference sequence). CDR3 loop: CASSFRLESTDTQYF. The CDR3 DNA follows: TGTGCCAGCAGTTTTCGCCTAGAAAGCACAGATACGCAGTATTTT.

This rearrangement joins TRBV13 to TRBJ2-5, with 9 bases lining up with TRBD2. With V trimmed by 5 bases and J by 5 bases, 3 bases remained unmatched. Germline values: CDR1 PRHDT, CDR2 FYEKMQ (reference sequence). This CDR3 spans 13 amino acids. In DNA form, the CDR3 reads TGTGCCAGCAGCGTTACTAGCGGGGAGACCCAGTACTTC. Residues: CASSVTSGETQYF.